The T cell receptor beta chain under discussion was sequenced for a study of blood T cell repertoires in COVID-19. Study in general: Acute and convalescent COVID-19 specimens originated in the United States, Italy and Spain. From T cells, B-cell-depleted T cells, or PBMCs came the material, which was cDNA or gDNA.

CDR1 is MNHEY, CDR2 SVGAGI, per germline. The trim removed 6 bases at V and 8 bases at J, leaving 10 bases unmatched. The CDR3 spans 14 residues. Produced via immunoSEQ multiplex PCR; TCRdb's table is partial and in-frame only. The profile shows roughly 250,000 clones, 70% to 90% of them singletons. The chain joins TRBV6-5 to TRBJ1-2; 9 bases line up with TRBD1. The sequenced sample was peripheral blood. This TCR derives from a man aged 35 to 55 with acute or convalescent COVID-19. This chain's CDR3 is CASRPGQGLFGYTF. Here the CDR3 DNA reads TGTGCCAGCAGACCGGGACAGGGCCTATTCGGCTACACCTTC.